The 22 T cell receptor beta chains reported below all come from one sample, sequenced in a study of regulatory T cells in long-lasting Graves disease. To make TCR beta libraries, researchers used iRepertoire HTBI primers and Arm-PCR of CDR3 regions. A single record per CDR3 protein comes from TCRdb applying MiXCR to the multiplex PCR reads. Of 400,000 to 500,000 distinct CDR3 sequences listed, 20% to 25% are singletons. Described time point: persistent/refractory GD, antithyroid drugs over 5 years with positive TRAb. Extracted PBMC RNA gave rise to the TCR library. The source was peripheral blood mononuclear cells (PBMCs), collected when the disease was refractory, from a patient treated with antithyroid drugs. The receptors originated from a female donor with Graves disease.

This clonotype was counted between two and nine times. V and J are TRBV29-1 and TRBJ2-1; TRBD1 aligns across 12 bases. Germline CDR1 SQVTM, CDR2 ANQGSEA. This CDR3 has 14 amino acids. The V and J ends lost 7 bases and 6 bases, in that order; junction bases with no gene match: 7. CDR3 sequence: CSGSRDRGPNEQFF. DNA for the CDR3: TGCAGCGGTTCCCGGGACAGGGGGCCCAATGAGCAGTTCTTC.

V usage is TRBV5-1 and J usage is TRBJ2-7, with TRBD2 matching over 9 bases. Germline V gene lookup returns CDR1 SGHRS and CDR2 YFSETQ. CDR3 length: 20 residues. Trimming at V came to 0 bases and at J to 0 bases, leaving 16 bases not matched to a gene. The CDR3, as DNA: TGCGCCAGCAGCTTGGGTTACCCGCTAGCGGGAATGCGGGGCTCCTACGAGCAGTACTTC. Its translation is CASSLGYPLAGMRGSYEQYF.

This clonotype was found many times. The chain combines TRBV11-3 with TRBJ2-5; no clear D. V lost 1 base to trimming and J lost 5 bases, with 8 bases between them. The CDR3 contains 13 residues. Germline loops: CDR1 SGHNT, CDR2 YENEEA. This chain's CDR3 is CASSLGAMETQYF. The DNA of the CDR3 is TGTGCCAGCAGCTTAGGGGCGATGGAGACCCAGTACTTC.

Notes on this clonotype: A read error may explain this, as a much larger clone is one base away. The chain employs TRBV28 and TRBJ2-7, with D unclear. Germline CDR1 is MDHEN and CDR2 is SYDVKM. This CDR3 region has 15 residues. DNA of the CDR3: TGTGCCAGCAGCCGACCGGGCCTGGGATCCTACAAGCAGTACTTC. This codes for CASSRPGLGSYKQYF.

The chain employs TRBV5-6 and TRBJ1-1; TRBD1 matches 9 bases. The CDR3 contains 15 residues. CDR1 is SGHDT and CDR2 is YYEEEE in the germline V gene. V trimming: 4 bases; J trimming: 1 base; junction bases outside the gene matches: 5. The CDR3 nucleotides are TGTGCCAGCAGCCCCGGGACAGGGTGGAACACTGAAGCTTTCTTT. Its protein is CASSPGTGWNTEAFF.

Remarks on this clonotype: One base away lies a much larger clone, so this may be a sequencing read error. V is TRBV6-9 and J is TRBJ2-6; D possibly corresponds to TRBD1 (5 bases). Germline assignment: CDR1 MNHGY and CDR2 SVAAGI. The CDR3 has 15 amino acids. The CDR3 reads CASSYWLSGASVLTF. The CDR3 nucleotides read TGTGCCAGCAGTTATTGGCTCTCTGGGGCCAGCGTCCTGACTTTC.

This clonotype showed up just a few times. The chain couples TRBV29-1 to TRBJ1-1, with 11 bases fitting TRBD1. V dropped 6 bases and J dropped 5; count of bases not matched to a gene: 8. CDR3 length: 14 amino acids. In germline, CDR1 is SQVTM, CDR2 ANQGSEA. The DNA of the CDR3 is TGCAGCGTCGGCGGACAGGGGGCGCGGACTGAAGCTTTCTTT. Encoded protein: CSVGGQGARTEAFF. The full variable domain, rest sourced from reference TRBV29-1 and TRBJ1-1, is SAVISQKPSRDICQRGTSLTIQCQVDSQVTMMFWYRQQPGQSLTLIATANQGSEATYESGFVIDKFPISRPNLTFSTLTVSNMSPEDSSIYLCSVGGQGARTEAFFGQGTRLTVV.

This clonotype has more than one count but fewer than ten. Here the CDR3 DNA reads TGCAGTGCTAGAGATTTCGGGCAGGGGGTGGGACAGCCCCAGCATTTT. Residues: CSARDFGQGVGQPQHF. V usage is TRBV20-1 and J usage is TRBJ1-5, with 7 bases aligning to TRBD1. Germline assignment: CDR1 DFQATT and CDR2 SNEGSKA (reference sequence). V lost 0 bases and J lost 7; bases outside the gene matches: 12. The CDR3 is made up of 16 amino acids.

V and J are TRBV7-9 and TRBJ2-3; D is tentatively TRBD1 or TRBD2 (6 bases each). Trimming pared 5 bases from V and 4 bases from J, leaving 22 bases between. Germline CDR1 and CDR2: SEHNR and FQNEAQ (reference sequence). This CDR3 contains 17 residues. CDR3 sequence (DNA): TGTGCCAGCAGCCCCCCTTGGGGGCAGGGAGGTTCAGATACGCAGTATTTT. Translating it yields CASSPPWGQGGSDTQYF. Filled out from reference TRBV7-9 and TRBJ2-3, the complete variable domain reads DTGVSQNPRHKITKRGQNVTFRCDPISEHNRLYWYRQTLGQGPEFLTYFQNEAQLEKSRLLSDRFSAERPKGSFSTLEIQRTEQGDSAMYLCASSPPWGQGGSDTQYFGPGTRLTVL.

This clonotype was observed a few times. V is TRBV20-1 and J is TRBJ2-7; TRBD1 is a possible D gene (6 bases). Trimming removed 0 bases from V and 3 bases from J, with 15 bases in between. The CDR3 consists of 15 residues. Looked up from germline, CDR1 is DFQATT and CDR2 is SNEGSKA (reference sequence). CDR3: CSARDWAGEFYEQYF. In DNA form, the CDR3 reads TGCAGTGCTAGAGATTGGGCAGGGGAGTTCTACGAGCAGTACTTC.

The table lists this clonotype with a few counts. The chain employs TRBV5-1 and TRBJ1-4; no firm D call. CDR3 length: 17 residues. Trimming removed 4 bases from V and 8 bases from J, with 24 bases in between. The germline gives CDR1 SGHRS, CDR2 YFSETQ. The CDR3 sequence is CASSQAIDTPGREKLFF. Written as DNA, the CDR3 is TGCGCCAGCAGCCAAGCTATTGACACTCCCGGGCGGGAAAAACTGTTTTTT.

CDR3 in amino acids: CASSSRGQGFVGANVLTF. The CDR3 DNA reads as TGTGCCAGCAGTTCCCGGGGACAGGGGTTTGTCGGGGCCAACGTCCTGACTTTC. This chain joins TRBV27 and TRBJ2-6; TRBD1 aligns across 10 bases. Trimming took 4 bases from V and 4 from J; bases not matched to a gene: 10. The CDR3 is 18 amino acids. The germline V gene has CDR1 MNHEY and CDR2 SMNVEV (reference sequence).

The gene calls are TRBV2 and TRBJ1-3; 8 nucleotides align to TRBD1. CDR3 length equals 15 residues. After removal of 6 bases from V and 0 bases from J, the junction contained 4 bases not matched to a gene. The germline gives CDR1 SNHLY, CDR2 FYNNEI. In DNA, the CDR3 is TGTGCCAGCAGGGGGGGGACAGGCTCTGGAAACACCATATATTTT. Its translation: CASRGGTGSGNTIYF.

In this sample, this clonotype turned up many times. The rearrangement joins TRBV7-2 to TRBJ1-2; possibly TRBD1 for D (5 bases). Germline lookup yields CDR1 SGHTA and CDR2 FQGNSA. The ends were cut back, 5 bases at V and 7 bases at J, with 11 bases in the middle. The CDR3 length is 12 residues. The CDR3 sequence is CASSPGMVGYTF. The CDR3 DNA reads as TGTGCCAGCAGCCCAGGGATGGTTGGCTACACCTTC.

Comments on this clonotype: This may come from a read error, since a much larger clone is one base off. The chain joins TRBV25-1 to TRBJ2-5; D may be TRBD1 (6 bases). The CDR3 totals 13 residues. CDR1 and CDR2 from the germline V gene are MGHDK and SYGVNS. Trimming took 6 bases from V and 5 from J, leaving 13 bases between them. The CDR3 coding sequence is TGTGCCAGCAGCAGGTCAGGGGCGGAGACCCAGTACTTC. Residues: CASSRSGAETQYF.

The CDR3, as DNA: TGTGCCAGCAGTTTATCCCAGGGGGCAAGCTACACCTTC. Translated: CASSLSQGASYTF. The rearrangement links TRBV12-3 or TRBV12-4 to TRBJ1-2; 8 bases are a match to TRBD1. The CDR3 loop spans 13 amino acids. Trimming at V came to 2 bases and at J to 9 bases, leaving 5 bases not matched to a gene.

V usage is TRBV12-3 or TRBV12-4 and J usage is TRBJ1-2, with D tentatively TRBD1 (5 bases). V was pared by 6 bases and J by 8 bases, with 16 bases between. The CDR3 covers 13 residues. CDR3: CASSPDMAGGYTF. The CDR3 nucleotides are TGTGCCAGCAGCCCGGACATGGCAGGCGGCTACACCTTC.

This chain's CDR3 is CASSYVRNIQYF. The CDR3 DNA is TGTGCCAGCAGTTACGTGAGGAACATTCAGTACTTC. This chain links TRBV6-2 or TRBV6-3 with TRBJ2-4; D is ambiguous. V lost 2 bases to trimming and J lost 7 bases, with 6 bases between them. This CDR3 is built from 12 residues. Germline V lookup: CDR1 MNHEY, CDR2 SVGEGT.

This clonotype showed up many times. The V and J genes are TRBV2 and TRBJ1-6, with 7 bases lining up with TRBD1. CDR1 is SNHLY and CDR2 is FYNNEI in the germline V gene. The CDR3 has 14 residues. V was pared by 7 bases and J by 8 bases, with 8 bases of the junction left unmatched. The CDR3 sequence: CASTGTARDSPLHF. DNA of the CDR3: TGTGCCAGCACCGGGACAGCCCGCGATTCACCCCTCCACTTT.

The V and J genes are TRBV28 and TRBJ2-7; 7 nucleotides align to TRBD1. J gave up 5 bases and V 3 bases, and 4 bases lay outside the gene matches. The CDR3 consists of 13 residues. Germline-derived CDR1 and CDR2 are MDHEN and SYDVKM. The CDR3 DNA reads as TGTGCCAGCAGTTTGACAGGGATCCACGAGCAGTACTTC. Protein sequence: CASSLTGIHEQYF.

The CDR3 DNA follows: TGTGCCAGCAGTTACTTAGAGGGGGGTAATTCACCCCTCCACTTT. This encodes CASSYLEGGNSPLHF. The chain is built from TRBV6-2 or TRBV6-3 and TRBJ1-6, with a weak D call TRBD1 (6 bases). The CDR3 is made up of 15 amino acids. Germline V lookup: CDR1 MNHEY, CDR2 SVGEGT. Trimming took 1 base from V and 6 from J, leaving 10 bases between them.

This clonotype was counted many times. The V and J genes are TRBV12-3 or TRBV12-4 and TRBJ1-5; D is unclear. The CDR3 has 16 residues. V was trimmed by 3 bases and J by 1 base, leaving 13 bases between them. This CDR3 reads CASSLNPMESNQPQHF. The DNA of the CDR3 is TGTGCCAGCAGTTTGAACCCGATGGAAAGCAATCAGCCCCAGCATTTT.